This T cell receptor beta chain was captured by sequencing in a study of post-analysis software for immune sequencing data. Overall study: The patients showed relapsing-remitting, secondary progressive and progressive-relapsing multiple sclerosis courses.

Built from TCR beta cDNA, the libraries had unique molecular identifiers in them. Starting from approximately 1 to 10 million T cells, the study yielded roughly 0.5 million cDNA molecules. Each CDR3 protein gets one entry after TCRdb re-called the PCR reads with MiXCR. The profile shows about 810,000 distinct CDR3 sequences, about 50% of them singletons. Study outcomes and limitations: TRBV5-6, TRBV5-1 and TRBV20-1 were among 4 or 5 TRBV segments more frequent in patients than controls. Samples prepared in the same batch strongly co-clustered by F measure.

Concerning this clonotype itself: Its target is not known.

The CDR3 covers 16 residues. V shed 2 bases, J shed 6 bases, and the junction held 8 bases outside the gene matches. Germline V gene data show CDR1 as SGHTA and CDR2 as FQGTGA. This chain links TRBV7-3 with TRBJ2-2; the match to TRBD1 covers 8 bases. The receptor was isolated from a girl between 5 and 17 years old with multiple sclerosis. The sequenced sample was blood. This CDR3 is CASSLGDRIRAGELFF. The CDR3 coding sequence is TGTGCCAGCAGCTTAGGGGACAGGATAAGAGCCGGGGAGCTGTTTTTT.